The 10 T cell receptor beta chains listed next were all sequenced from one sample in a study of blood T cell repertoires in COVID-19. TCRdb's table, derived via immunoSEQ multiplex PCR, lists solely in-frame clones and lacks some. The profile shows 200,000 to 250,000 clones, about four fifths of them singletons. The specimen was peripheral blood. The origin of the receptors is a woman at least 80 years old with acute or convalescent COVID-19.

A single count supports this clone. The chain couples TRBV28 to TRBJ1-5, with a weak D call TRBD1 (6 bases). With 8 bases removed from V and 2 bases from J, the gap between germline ends came to 13 bases. The CDR3 runs to 14 residues. Per the germline V gene, CDR1 is MDHEN and CDR2 is SYDVKM. The CDR3 region has the DNA TGTGCCAGCCTGGGCGGGGGCCGCAATCAGCCCCAGCATTTT. It codes for CASLGGGRNQPQHF.

The chain joins TRBV29-1 to TRBJ1-1; D gene ambiguous. Between the trimmed V and J ends, which lost 5 bases and 0 bases, there was a span of 4 bases. CDR1 is SQVTM and CDR2 is ANQGSEA in the germline V gene. This CDR3 is built from 11 residues. CDR3 in amino acids: CSVTVNTEAFF. CDR3 nucleotide sequence: TGCAGCGTTACTGTGAACACTGAAGCTTTCTTT.

J is TRBJ1-2 and V is TRBV7-2; weak D call: TRBD1 (6 bases). This CDR3 comprises 13 residues. V lost 6 bases and J lost 6, with 14 bases in between. The germline V gene encodes CDR1 SGHTA and CDR2 FQGNSA. The chain's CDR3 is CASRLGQSDGYTF. CDR3 in DNA: TGTGCCAGCAGGCTTGGACAGTCGGATGGCTACACCTTC.

J is TRBJ1-3 and V is TRBV9; D may be TRBD1 (5 bases). Germline V gene lookup returns CDR1 SGDLS and CDR2 YYNGEE. Trimming removed 2 bases from V and 2 bases from J, with 14 bases in between. The CDR3 has 16 residues. CDR3 amino acids: CASSVDLGGTGNTIYF. CDR3 bases: TGTGCCAGCAGCGTGGACCTGGGGGGTACTGGAAACACCATATATTTT.

The gene calls are TRBV5-8 and TRBJ1-6, with D possibly TRBD1 on 5 matching bases. The CDR3 consists of 14 residues. Germline V gives CDR1 SGHTS, CDR2 YDEGEE. The V gene lost 5 bases and the J gene lost 10 bases, with 16 bases spanning the gap. The CDR3: CASRTGLGYSPLHF. CDR3 in DNA: TGTGCCAGCAGGACGGGACTTGGCTACTCACCCCTCCACTTT. Complete variable domain (other parts from reference TRBV5-8 and TRBJ1-6): EAGVTQSPTHLIKTRGQQATLRCSPISGHTSVYWYQQALGLGLQFLLWYDEGEERNRGNFPPRFSGRQFPNYSSELNVNALELEDSALYLCASRTGLGYSPLHFGNGTRLTVT.

The chain uses TRBV7-9 and TRBJ1-5; the match to TRBD1 covers 8 bases. Germline V gene lookup returns CDR1 SEHNR and CDR2 FQNEAQ (reference sequence). The CDR3 is 16 amino acids. The trim removed 5 bases at V and 4 bases at J, leaving 10 bases unmatched. CDR3: CASSPDTGGSNQPQHF. For the CDR3, the DNA is TGTGCCAGCAGCCCCGATACAGGGGGATCAAATCAGCCCCAGCATTTT. Using reference TRBV7-9 and TRBJ1-5 for the parts outside the CDR3, the full variable domain is DTGVSQNPRHKITKRGQNVTFRCDPISEHNRLYWYRQTLGQGPEFLTYFQNEAQLEKSRLLSDRFSAERPKGSFSTLEIQRTEQGDSAMYLCASSPDTGGSNQPQHFGDGTRLSIL.

The chain uses TRBV4-3 and TRBJ2-5; 8 bases fit TRBD1. Germline assignment: CDR1 LGHNA and CDR2 YSLEER. The CDR3 covers 17 residues. V shed 1 base, J shed 3 bases, and the junction held 10 bases outside the gene matches. The CDR3 DNA reads TGCGCCAGCAGCCAAGGGACAGGGAGATCGGAGAAAGAGACCCAGTACTTC. Amino acid sequence: CASSQGTGRSEKETQYF.

This chain links TRBV4-1 with TRBJ2-7; TRBD1 matches 9 bases. The CDR3 contains 16 residues. The V and J ends lost 3 bases and 3 bases, in that order; junction bases with no gene match: 9. Germline loops: CDR1 MGHRA, CDR2 YSYEKL. CDR3 in amino acids: CASSQGPGQGFYEQYF. The CDR3 coding sequence is TGCGCCAGCAGCCAGGGTCCGGGACAGGGCTTCTACGAGCAGTACTTC.

The CDR3 DNA reads TGTGCCAGCAATAGCCTTTTCAGTCGGGAGACCCAGTACTTC. Translation gives CASNSLFSRETQYF. This chain joins TRBV2 and TRBJ2-5; no clear D. Germline V lookup: CDR1 SNHLY, CDR2 FYNNEI. The germline V and J ends were trimmed by 7 bases and 5 bases, with 17 bases remaining between them. The CDR3 contains 14 residues. The variable domain in full, completed from reference TRBV2 and TRBJ2-5, reads EPEVTQTPSHQVTQMGQEVILRCVPISNHLYFYWYRQILGQKVEFLVSFYNNEISEKSEIFDDQFSVERPDGSNFTLKIRSTKLEDSAMYFCASNSLFSRETQYFGPGTRLLVL.

The rearrangement uses TRBV7-9 and TRBJ1-3; 8 nucleotides match TRBD1. V gave up 7 bases and J gave up 4 bases; unmatched junction bases: 15. Germline lookup yields CDR1 SEHNR and CDR2 FQNEAQ (reference sequence). The CDR3 loop spans 17 amino acids. The CDR3 region has the DNA TGTGCCAGCATCCTACCAGGACAGGGAATCCAAGGAAACACCATATATTTT. Protein: CASILPGQGIQGNTIYF. The full variable domain, with the rest looked up from reference TRBV7-9 and TRBJ1-3, is DTGVSQNPRHKITKRGQNVTFRCDPISEHNRLYWYRQTLGQGPEFLTYFQNEAQLEKSRLLSDRFSAERPKGSFSTLEIQRTEQGDSAMYLCASILPGQGIQGNTIYFGEGSWLTVV.